The entry below gives a single T cell receptor beta chain sequence along with its context. The antigen it binds to is not known. One base away there is no much larger clone; base qualities are not given. V was cut back by 11 bases and J by 7 bases, leaving a gap of 12 bases between them. CDR1 and CDR2, per the germline V gene (reference sequence), are LNHDA and SQIVND. From the cysteine through the phenylalanine, the CDR3 covers 10 amino acids. Just the 30-base CDR3 DNA is kept, in frame starting at base 1. This entry belongs to a study of cytomegalovirus exposure and HLA in healthy donors (TCRdb year 2017). For the study in its entirety: A later analysis indicated that the 120 validation repertoires were generated on the platform also employed for the roughly 720 repertoires of the first cohort. The study combined high-throughput TCR immunosequencing, statistical association of individual TCRs with disease status, and machine learning to predict cytomegalovirus infection status. Besides the first cohort of roughly 640 subjects, a separate validation cohort made up of roughly 130 different subjects was used. The study was designed to test whether signatures of past pathogen exposure could be identified by cataloging public T cell receptors.

Library prep was done by the immunoSEQ multiplex PCR assay. The published analysis was carried out like this. A statistical classification framework was built to diagnose cytomegalovirus status from the catalog of TCR beta chain sequences. TCRdb limited this immuneACCESS table to in-frame rearrangements with V and J called. A share of clones is missing; checked studies link under half to unresolved V genes, and the rest is unexplained. D and trimming come from the DNA, and the V and J calls and clone size come from that table. This sample has about 360,000 clones in its table, and 86% of those were observed once. Roughly 0.82% of the sample rests with the top ten. The donors were included in the validation cohort of 120 subjects, a group kept apart from the approximately 700-subject first cohort. What the work shows at the level of the full study, not this receptor alone: All 120 or so repertoires were used to score co-occurrence in the validation cohort in a later analysis, because that analysis had no HLA typing for the cohort. In vitro tests confirmed that three of the cytomegalovirus-associated TCR beta chains recognize cytomegalovirus antigens. Subsequent analysis determined that TCRs grouped into clusters in the first cohort also showed a tendency toward co-occurrence across the roughly 120 validation repertoires, and approximately 94% of cluster scores exceeded 0. Across donors, most TCR sequences were observed very rarely, whereas some public TCRs were present in many individuals. According to the authors, the approach could potentially be generalized to other disease states and immunological phenotypes. The classifier was reported to diagnose cytomegalovirus status with high specificity and sensitivity in both the original cohort and the validation cohort. The study listed 170 or so TCR beta chains as associated with cytomegalovirus.

The TCR comes from a woman aged 18 to 35 in good health and CMV-seronegative. The chain couples TRBV19 to TRBJ2-7, and possibly TRBD2, on 5 matching bases. The material sequenced was PBMCs. The CDR3 protein sequence reads: CAPGGGEQYF. The bases read TGTGCCCCGGGCGGCGGGGAGCAGTACTTC.